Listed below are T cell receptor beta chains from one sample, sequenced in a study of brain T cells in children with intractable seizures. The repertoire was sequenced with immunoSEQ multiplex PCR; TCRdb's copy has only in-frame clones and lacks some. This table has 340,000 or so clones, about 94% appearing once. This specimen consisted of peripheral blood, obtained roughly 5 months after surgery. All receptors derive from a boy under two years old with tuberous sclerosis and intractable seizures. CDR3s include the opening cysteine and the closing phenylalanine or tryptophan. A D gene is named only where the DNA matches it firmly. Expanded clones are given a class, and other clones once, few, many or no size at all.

CASSIDGANVLTF TGTGCCAGTAGTATTGATGGGGCCAACGTCCTGACTTTC TRBJ2-6 13 TRBV19 . .
CASSEGGTIGNQPQHF TGTGCCAGCAGTGAAGGAGGGACCATAGGCAATCAGCCCCAGCATTTT TRBJ1-5 16 TRBV2 . few
CASSLTGNEQFF TGTGCCAGCAGCTTAACAGGAAATGAGCAGTTCTTC TRBJ2-1 12 TRBV7-3 . .
CASPGETSGKGLNEQFF TGCGCCAGCCCGGGGGAGACTAGCGGGAAAGGGTTGAATGAGCAGTTCTTC TRBJ2-1 17 TRBV10-1 TRBD2 .
CASSRRTSADTQYF TGCGCCAGCAGCAGACGGACTAGCGCGGATACGCAGTATTTT TRBJ2-3 14 TRBV5-1 TRBD2 .
CSASSVVANYGYTF TGCAGTGCTAGTTCGGTGGTAGCTAACTATGGCTACACCTTC TRBJ1-2 14 TRBV20-1 . .
CASSLFWNTEAFF TGTGCCAGCAGCTTATTCTGGAACACTGAAGCTTTCTTT TRBJ1-1 13 TRBV11-2 . .
CASSPVGRSSGRAFF TGCGCCAGCAGCCCGGTTGGACGCAGCTCCGGGCGGGCTTTCTTT TRBJ1-1 15 TRBV4-1 . .
CASSSYQGGANTGELFF TGTGCCAGCAGTTCCTATCAGGGGGGAGCGAACACCGGGGAGCTGTTTTTT TRBJ2-2 17 TRBV27 . once
CASSRSGNQETQYF TGTGCCAGCAGCCGCAGCGGCAATCAAGAGACCCAGTACTTC TRBJ2-5 14 TRBV6-5 . once
CASRSAGGPETQYF TGTGCCAGTCGTTCGGCGGGAGGGCCGGAGACCCAGTACTTC TRBJ2-5 14 TRBV19 TRBD2 .
CAIYRESNYGYTF TGTGCCATCTATCGGGAATCCAACTATGGCTACACCTTC TRBJ1-2 13 TRBV10-3 . .
CAISESGDRSYNEQFF TGTGCCATCAGTGAGTCGGGGGACAGATCCTACAATGAGCAGTTCTTC TRBJ2-1 16 TRBV10-3 TRBD1 .
CASTQSGSAYEQYF TGTGCCAGCACCCAGAGCGGGTCTGCCTACGAGCAGTACTTC TRBJ2-7 14 TRBV28 . .
CASKALVSSYEQYF TGTGCCAGCAAAGCGCTAGTAAGCTCCTACGAGCAGTACTTC TRBJ2-7 14 TRBV6-5 . .
CASSDWRNSGNTIYF TGTGCCAGCAGTGATTGGCGGAACTCTGGAAACACCATATATTTT TRBJ1-3 15 TRBV2 . .
CASSSTPGDRGLRSTDTQYF TGTGCCAGCAGCTCCACTCCCGGGGACAGGGGACTTCGGAGCACAGATACGCAGTATTTT TRBJ2-3 20 TRBV9 TRBD1 .
CASSRTATNEKLFF TGTGCCAGTAGTAGGACAGCAACTAATGAAAAACTGTTTTTT TRBJ1-4 14 TRBV19 . .
CSVGAGMNTEAFF TGCAGCGTTGGAGCAGGCATGAACACTGAAGCTTTCTTT TRBJ1-1 13 TRBV29-1 . .
CASSQSPRTESNQPQHF TGTGCCAGCAGCCAATCCCCTCGGACAGAGAGCAATCAGCCCCAGCATTTT TRBJ1-5 17 TRBV7-3 . .
CASSPEAGVAPYEQYF TGTGCCAGTAGTCCGGAAGCGGGAGTCGCTCCCTACGAGCAGTACTTC TRBJ2-7 16 TRBV19 TRBD2 .
CATADRPTNTGELFF TGTGCCACTGCGGACAGGCCGACGAACACCGGGGAGCTGTTTTTT TRBJ2-2 15 TRBV15 TRBD1 .
CASSGLAGRYEQYF TGCGCCAGCAGTGGACTAGCGGGTCGGTACGAGCAGTACTTC TRBJ2-7 14 TRBV10-1 TRBD2 once
CASSTPGVYGYTF TGCGCCAGCAGCACCCCGGGGGTCTATGGCTACACCTTC TRBJ1-2 13 TRBV4-1 . .
CASSPGDYLTGELFF TGCGCCAGCAGCCCAGGGGACTACCTTACCGGGGAGCTGTTTTTT TRBJ2-2 15 TRBV5-1 . .
CASSFQGRMSKADTQYF TGTGCCAGCAGTTTCCAAGGACGCATGAGCAAGGCAGATACGCAGTATTTT TRBJ2-3 17 TRBV28 . .
CASSSGSYQGAMNTEAFF TGTGCCAGCAGTTCGGGCTCCTATCAGGGGGCAATGAACACTGAAGCTTTCTTT TRBJ1-1 18 TRBV27 TRBD1 .
CASSPTMTDTYEQYF TGCGCCAGCAGCCCAACTATGACAGATACCTACGAGCAGTACTTC TRBJ2-7 15 TRBV4-1 . once
CASSQDSSGIRYNEQFF TGTGCCAGCAGCCAAGACTCTAGCGGTATAAGGTACAATGAGCAGTTCTTC TRBJ2-1 17 TRBV3-1/TRBV3-2 TRBD2 once
CASRSTGRDYGYTF TGTGCCAGCAGGTCTACAGGGAGGGACTATGGCTACACCTTC TRBJ1-2 14 TRBV5-4 . .
CASSSRAGGGYEQYF TGTGCCAGCAGTTCCCGAGCAGGGGGCGGGTACGAGCAGTACTTC TRBJ2-7 15 TRBV27 TRBD1 .
CASSFLQSTDTQYF TGTGCCAGCAGCTTTCTGCAGAGCACAGATACGCAGTATTTT TRBJ2-3 14 TRBV7-2 . .
CSVEGYTF TGCAGCGTTGAGGGCTACACCTTC TRBJ1-2 8 TRBV29-1 . .
CASSHGTHTYEQYF TGTGCCAGCAGCCACGGGACACACACCTACGAGCAGTACTTC TRBJ2-7 14 TRBV3-1/TRBV3-2 . .
CASSSDHLNTGELFF TGTGCCAGCAGTTCCGACCACCTGAACACCGGGGAGCTGTTTTTT TRBJ2-2 15 TRBV2 . .
CASRGELAQHF TGTGCCAGTAGGGGAGAGTTGGCCCAGCATTTT TRBJ1-5 11 TRBV19 . .
CASIGTANTEAFF TGTGCCAGCATAGGGACAGCGAACACTGAAGCTTTCTTT TRBJ1-1 13 TRBV2 TRBD1 .
CATSEAGLLSGANVLTF TGTGCCACCAGTGAGGCGGGCCTGCTCTCTGGGGCCAACGTCCTGACTTTC TRBJ2-6 17 TRBV24-1 . .
CASRPGTDRGKPQHF TGTGCCAGCCGCCCCGGGACAGACCGGGGAAAGCCCCAGCATTTT TRBJ1-5 15 TRBV14 TRBD1 .
CASSPIAGGDYEQYF TGTGCCAGCAGCCCCATAGCGGGAGGGGACTACGAGCAGTACTTC TRBJ2-7 15 TRBV7-2 TRBD2 .
CAYDAGIGTDTQYF TGTGCCTACGATGCGGGGATCGGCACAGATACGCAGTATTTT TRBJ2-3 14 TRBV30 . .